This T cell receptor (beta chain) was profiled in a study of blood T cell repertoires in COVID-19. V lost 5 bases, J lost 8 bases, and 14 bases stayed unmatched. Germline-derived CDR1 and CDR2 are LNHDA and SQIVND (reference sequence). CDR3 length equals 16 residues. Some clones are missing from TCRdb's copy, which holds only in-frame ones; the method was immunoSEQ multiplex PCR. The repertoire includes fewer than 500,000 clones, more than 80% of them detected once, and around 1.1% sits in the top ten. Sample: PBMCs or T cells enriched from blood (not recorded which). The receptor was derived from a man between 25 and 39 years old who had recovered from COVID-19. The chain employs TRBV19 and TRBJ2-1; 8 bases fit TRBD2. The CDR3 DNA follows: TGTGCCAGTAGTTCCGGGGGGGGTCGAGGTATGGATGAGCAGTTCTTC. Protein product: CASSSGGGRGMDEQFF.